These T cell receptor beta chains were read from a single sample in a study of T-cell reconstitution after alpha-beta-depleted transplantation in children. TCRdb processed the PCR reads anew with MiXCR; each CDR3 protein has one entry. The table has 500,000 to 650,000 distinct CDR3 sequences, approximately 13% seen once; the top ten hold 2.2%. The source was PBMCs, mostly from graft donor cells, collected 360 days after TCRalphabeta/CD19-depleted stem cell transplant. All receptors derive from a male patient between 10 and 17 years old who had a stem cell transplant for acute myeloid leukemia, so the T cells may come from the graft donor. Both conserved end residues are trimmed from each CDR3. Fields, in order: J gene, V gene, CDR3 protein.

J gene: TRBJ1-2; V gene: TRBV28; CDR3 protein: ASSFQAAYGYT
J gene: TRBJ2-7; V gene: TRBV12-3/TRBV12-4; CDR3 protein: ASNGGLADSYEQY
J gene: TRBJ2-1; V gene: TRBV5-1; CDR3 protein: ASSSMTPSSYNEQF
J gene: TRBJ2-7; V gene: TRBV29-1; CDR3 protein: SVRQVLTYEQY
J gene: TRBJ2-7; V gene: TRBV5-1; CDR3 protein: ASRQEAGRYEQY
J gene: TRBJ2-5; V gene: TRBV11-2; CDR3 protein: ASSLEGLAGGRETQY
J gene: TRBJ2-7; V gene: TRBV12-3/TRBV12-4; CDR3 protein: ASSLLSSGTYEQY
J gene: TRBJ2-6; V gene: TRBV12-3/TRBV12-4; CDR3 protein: ASERQAPSGANVLT
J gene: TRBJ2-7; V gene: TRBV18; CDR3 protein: ASSPLLAERYEQY
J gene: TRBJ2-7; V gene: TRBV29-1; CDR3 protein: SVQGLNEQY
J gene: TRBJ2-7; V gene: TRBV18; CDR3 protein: ASSPLGFSYEQY
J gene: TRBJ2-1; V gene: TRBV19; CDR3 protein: ASSIGSNDEQF
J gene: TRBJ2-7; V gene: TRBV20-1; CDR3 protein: SARAGGTPYFPYEQY
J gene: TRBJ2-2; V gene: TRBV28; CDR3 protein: ASSLRTGGDGELF
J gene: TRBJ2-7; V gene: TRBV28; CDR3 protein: ASSLWMEWGEQY
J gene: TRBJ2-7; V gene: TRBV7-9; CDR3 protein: ASSQNRGGSYEQY
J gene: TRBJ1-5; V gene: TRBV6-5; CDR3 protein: ASSYSGGEQPQH